This TCR beta chain was captured by sequencing in a study of OX40 agonist ivuxolimab in advanced cancers. About the research overall: Patients achieving partial responses numbered three: one hepatocellular carcinoma case and two cutaneous melanoma cases.

This clone came up once. Its specificity is unknown. Measured with immunoSEQ multiplex PCR; TCRdb has only the in-frame clones, and not every one. The table lists 60,000 to 65,000 clones, about 86% of them singletons. Germline V gene lookup returns CDR1 GTSNPN and CDR2 SVGIG (reference sequence). The trim removed 0 bases at V and 7 bases at J, leaving 8 bases unmatched. There are 14 residues in the CDR3. Any history of autoimmune disease or systemic immunosuppression disqualified patients. Regarding the study as a whole: At 0.1-3.0 mg/kg, partial responders had clonal expansion among the lowest observed.

Source: CD4+ or CD8+ T cells sorted from blood, taken in a trial of the OX40 agonist ivuxolimab. This sequence was found in an adult with an advanced solid tumor such as melanoma, head and neck, liver or kidney cancer. The chain recombines TRBV30 with TRBJ1-2, with 7 bases aligning to TRBD1. In DNA, the CDR3 is TGTGCCTGGAGTGTTCTGAGGACAGGTCCTGGCTACACCTTC. This codes for CAWSVLRTGPGYTF.